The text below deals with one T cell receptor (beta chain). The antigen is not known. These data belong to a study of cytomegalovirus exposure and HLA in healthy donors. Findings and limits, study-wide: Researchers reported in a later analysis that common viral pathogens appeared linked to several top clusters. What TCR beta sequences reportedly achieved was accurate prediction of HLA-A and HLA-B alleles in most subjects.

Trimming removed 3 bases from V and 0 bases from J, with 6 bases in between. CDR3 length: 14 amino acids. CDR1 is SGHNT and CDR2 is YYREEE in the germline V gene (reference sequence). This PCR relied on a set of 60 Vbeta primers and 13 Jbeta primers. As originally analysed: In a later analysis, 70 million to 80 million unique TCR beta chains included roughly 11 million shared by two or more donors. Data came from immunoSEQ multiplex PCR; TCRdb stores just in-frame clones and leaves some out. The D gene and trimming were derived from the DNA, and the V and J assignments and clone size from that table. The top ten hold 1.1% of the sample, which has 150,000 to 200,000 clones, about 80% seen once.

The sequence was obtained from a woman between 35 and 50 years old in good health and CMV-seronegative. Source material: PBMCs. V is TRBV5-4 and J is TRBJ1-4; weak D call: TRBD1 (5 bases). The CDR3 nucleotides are TGTGCCAGCAGCTCGGGGGCAACTAATGAAAAACTGTTTTTT. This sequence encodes CASSSGATNEKLFF.